The rows below give T cell receptor beta chains drawn from one sample of a study of T cells in localized non-small cell lung cancer. The method was immunoSEQ multiplex PCR; TCRdb's version includes in-frame clones alone and lacks a portion of them. This table has 2,000 to 2,500 clones, roughly 30% appearing once. The starting material was normal lung tissue next to the tumor, obtained before any cancer treatment. These receptors were obtained from a male donor older than 55 with stage I squamous cell lung carcinoma. The CDR3 runs from the conserved cysteine through the conserved F or W. A D gene is named only where the DNA matches it firmly. Clone size is not always given. Where it is, it says once, few, many or a class for expanded clones.

V gene,clone size,J gene,D gene,CDR3 DNA,CDR3 protein
TRBV30,few,TRBJ2-7,.,TGTGCCTGGGGGCAGCACTCCTACGAGCAGTACTTC,CAWGQHSYEQYF
TRBV6-8,.,TRBJ1-6,TRBD1,TGTGCCAGCAGTTCCGGGACAGGGGTTCAATATAATTCACCCCTCCACTTT,CASSSGTGVQYNSPLHF
TRBV15,few,TRBJ1-5,.,TGTGCCACCAGCATCCAAGGGGCCAATCAGCCCCAGCATTTT,CATSIQGANQPQHF
TRBV6-8,few,TRBJ1-4,.,TGTGCCAGCAGTAACGACGTTTATGAAAAACTGTTTTTT,CASSNDVYEKLFF
TRBV19,few,TRBJ2-2,.,TGTGCCAGTAGTATCAACATATGGGCCGGGGAGCTGTTTTTT,CASSINIWAGELFF
TRBV9,few,TRBJ2-1,TRBD1,TGTGCCAGCAGCGTAGCGGGACAGGGCTACAATGAGCAGTTCTTC,CASSVAGQGYNEQFF
TRBV14,.,TRBJ2-7,.,TGTGCTAGCAGCCAAGGGGGGACAGTCCCCTACGAGCAGTACTTC,CASSQGGTVPYEQYF
TRBV19,large,TRBJ1-4,.,TGTGCCCCCAGGACCGGCGGTGAAAAACTGTTTTTT,CAPRTGGEKLFF
TRBV6-8,medium-sized,TRBJ2-7,TRBD1,TGTGCCATCAGCTTCGACAGGGACAACTACGAGCAGTACTTC,CAISFDRDNYEQYF
TRBV9,few,TRBJ1-1,.,TGTGCCAGCAGCCTCCCAGGGGCGGAGAACACTGAAGCTTTCTTT,CASSLPGAENTEAFF
TRBV7-2,medium-sized,TRBJ1-2,.,TGTGCCAGCAGCTCGGGAGGGGAAGGGAGCTACACCTTC,CASSSGGEGSYTF
TRBV6-8,few,TRBJ1-5,.,TGTGCCAGCAGTTCCACGAATCAGCCCCAGCATTTT,CASSSTNQPQHF
TRBV10-2,.,TRBJ2-1,.,TGCGCCAGCAGTAACGGACGGTCCTACAATGAGCAGTTCTTC,CASSNGRSYNEQFF
TRBV6-8,medium-sized,TRBJ2-3,TRBD1,TGTGCCAGCAGTGACTGGGCGGACAGGGGGCTGGATACGCAGTATTTT,CASSDWADRGLDTQYF
TRBV19,.,TRBJ1-1,.,TGTGCCAGTAGTTATACCGGGACTGAGAACACTGAAGCTTTCTTT,CASSYTGTENTEAFF
TRBV11-3,.,TRBJ1-3,TRBD1,TGTGCCAGCAGCGCACGGACAGGGACGATCTCTGGAAACACCATATATTTT,CASSARTGTISGNTIYF
TRBV30,.,TRBJ2-5,TRBD1,TGTGCCTCCCGGGACAGGGGGCGGGAGACCCAGTACTTC,CASRDRGRETQYF
TRBV28,.,TRBJ2-3,.,TGTGCCAGCAGGGATTTCACAGATACGCAGTATTTT,CASRDFTDTQYF
TRBV6-8,few,TRBJ1-6,TRBD1,TGTGCCAGCAGGTACAAAAGGACAGGCGGTTGGTCACCCCTCCACTTT,CASRYKRTGGWSPLHF
TRBV9,few,TRBJ2-1,.,TGTGCCAGCAGCTTCTCAGGGATCTCCTACAATGAGCAGTTCTTC,CASSFSGISYNEQFF
TRBV28,few,TRBJ1-1,.,TGTGCCAGCCGTCTGGACATGAACACTGAAGCTTTCTTT,CASRLDMNTEAFF
TRBV10-2,.,TRBJ1-3,.,TGCGCCAGCAGCACAGGGTTCTCTGGAAACACCATATATTTT,CASSTGFSGNTIYF
TRBV15,few,TRBJ2-4,.,TGTGCCACCAGCCGAGGGACGGGGACGGGGGACATTCAGTACTTC,CATSRGTGTGDIQYF
TRBV14,.,TRBJ2-4,.,TGTGCCAGCAGCCAAGGGACAGACCTGCGCTGGAACATTCAGTACTTC,CASSQGTDLRWNIQYF
TRBV9,few,TRBJ2-7,TRBD1,TGTGCCAGCAGAGTAGGGGGCGGCTTCTCCTACGAGCAGTACTTC,CASRVGGGFSYEQYF
TRBV6-8,few,TRBJ2-2,TRBD1,TGTGCCAGCAGTTGGGGGGACAGGGGAACCGGGGAGCTGTTTTTT,CASSWGDRGTGELFF
TRBV28,.,TRBJ2-2,TRBD2,TGTGCCAGCAGGGGGACTAGATTCACCGGGGAGCTGTTTTTT,CASRGTRFTGELFF
TRBV11-3,few,TRBJ2-7,.,TGTGCCAGCAGCTTGTCGGGCAGCTCCTACGAGCAGTACTTC,CASSLSGSSYEQYF
TRBV9,.,TRBJ2-7,TRBD1,TGTGCCAGCAGCCCGATGACAGGGGCCAACGAGCAGTACTTC,CASSPMTGANEQYF
TRBV7-2,many,TRBJ1-2,.,TGTGCCAGCAGCCCAGGGATTTACTATGGCTACACCTTC,CASSPGIYYGYTF
TRBV11-3,.,TRBJ2-7,.,TGTGCCAGCAGCTTATCGAGGGGCACTATCTCCTACGAGCAGTACTTC,CASSLSRGTISYEQYF
TRBV6-1,.,TRBJ1-1,.,TGTGCCAGCAGTGAAGCGGGGGAAAACACTGAAGCTTTCTTT,CASSEAGENTEAFF
TRBV7-6,.,TRBJ1-4,.,TGTGCCAGCAGCTTGGAGGTCGGGGGCACTAATGAAAAACTGTTTTTT,CASSLEVGGTNEKLFF
TRBV11-3,many,TRBJ1-5,.,TGTGCCAGCAGCTTTGGAGTAACTAGGGATCAGCCCCAGCATTTT,CASSFGVTRDQPQHF
TRBV28,.,TRBJ2-3,.,TGTGCCAGCAGCCAACCTAAAGATACGCAGTATTTT,CASSQPKDTQYF
TRBV30,.,TRBJ2-5,.,TGTGCCTGGAGTGATGGAGGGGGCGCAGAGACCCAGTACTTC,CAWSDGGGAETQYF
TRBV30,few,TRBJ2-1,.,TGTGCCTGGAGTGTGGCGGCCGAGCAGTTCTTC,CAWSVAAEQFF
TRBV9,medium-sized,TRBJ1-6,.,TGTGCCAGCAGCGTAGACTTGAGGGGCTTAGGGAATTCACCCCTCCACTTT,CASSVDLRGLGNSPLHF
TRBV7-6,few,TRBJ2-1,.,TGTGCCAGCAGCTTGGGGGGCGGCAACAATGAGCAGTTCTTC,CASSLGGGNNEQFF
TRBV19,few,TRBJ1-5,.,TGTGCCAGTAGTATCCAGCGGGGGGAACAGCCCCAGCATTTT,CASSIQRGEQPQHF
TRBV9,few,TRBJ2-7,TRBD1,TGTGCCGCGAAGGGGGCCCATCACGAGCAGTACTTC,CAAKGAHHEQYF
TRBV19,few,TRBJ1-5,.,TGTGCCAGTAGTAGGGACAGCAATCAGCCCCAGCATTTT,CASSRDSNQPQHF
TRBV25-1,.,TRBJ1-4,TRBD1,TGTGCCAGCAGTGAATGGGCAGGGGGCTCAAAACTGTTTTTT,CASSEWAGGSKLFF
TRBV29-1,.,TRBJ2-5,TRBD1,TGCAGCGTTGGAGGGACAGGGCCGTGGGAGACCCAGTACTTC,CSVGGTGPWETQYF
TRBV28,once,TRBJ1-2,TRBD1,TGTGCCAGCAGTAAGACAGGGTCTCATGGCTACACCTTC,CASSKTGSHGYTF
TRBV11-3,few,TRBJ1-3,TRBD1,TGTGCCAGCAGCTTCACGACAGGGGCCAGCTCTGGAAACACCATATATTTT,CASSFTTGASSGNTIYF
TRBV9,few,TRBJ2-5,.,TGTGCCAGCAGCGTAGAAGCTGGGGGGGAGACCCAGTACTTC,CASSVEAGGETQYF
TRBV6-9,.,TRBJ1-1,.,TGTGCCAGCGAAAGGACGGGGAACACTGAAGCTTTCTTT,CASERTGNTEAFF
TRBV19,once,TRBJ1-5,TRBD1,TGTGCCAGTACCAAAGGACAGGGGAATAGCAATCAGCCCCAGCATTTT,CASTKGQGNSNQPQHF
TRBV7-8,.,TRBJ2-7,TRBD1,TGTGCCAGCAGCTTCCGGGACAGCTACGAGCAGTACTTC,CASSFRDSYEQYF
TRBV7-7,many,TRBJ1-1,.,TGTGCCAGCAGCTTACGGGTCCGGGACACTGAAGCTTTCTTT,CASSLRVRDTEAFF
TRBV11-3,many,TRBJ2-1,TRBD2,TGTGCCAGCAGCTTAGGCTTAGTGGGGGGGGATGAGCAGTTCTTC,CASSLGLVGGDEQFF
TRBV10-2,.,TRBJ2-3,TRBD1,TGCGCCAGCAGACCCACAGGGGCCAGCACAGATACGCAGTATTTT,CASRPTGASTDTQYF
TRBV9,.,TRBJ1-6,TRBD1,TGTGCCAGCAGCGTCACTCCTACAAGGGGGGCAGGGGGTAATTCACCCCTCCACTTT,CASSVTPTRGAGGNSPLHF